These 6 T cell receptor beta chains were sequenced from one sample in a study of T cells after yellow fever vaccination. TCRdb recomputed calls from the 5' RACE reads with MiXCR, one row per CDR3 protein. The top ten clones hold approximately 3.5% of a sample with some 300,000 distinct CDR3 sequences, roughly 8.7% of them seen once. This material consisted of CD4+ T cells sorted from PBMCs, taken 5 days after the yellow fever booster vaccination. The receptors stem from a man between 18 and 29 years old who received the YFV17D yellow fever vaccine.

The J gene is TRBJ2-3, the V gene TRBV5-1; no clear D. CDR3 length: 16 residues. V dropped 2 bases and J dropped 0 bases, with 13 bases sitting between them. Germline assignment: CDR1 SGHRS and CDR2 YFSETQ. CDR3 nucleotide sequence: TGCGCCAGCAGCTTCAGTCAGAACCCTAGCACAGATACGCAGTATTTT. It specifies CASSFSQNPSTDTQYF. Filled out from reference TRBV5-1 and TRBJ2-3, the complete variable domain reads KAGVTQTPRYLIKTRGQQVTLSCSPISGHRSVSWYQQTPGQGLQFLFEYFSETQRNKGNFPGRFSGRQFSNSRSEMNVSTLELGDSALYLCASSFSQNPSTDTQYFGPGTRLTVL.

This clonotype has at least ten counts. The rearrangement uses TRBV7-9 and TRBJ1-2; D remains unclear. CDR1 SEHNR and CDR2 FQNEAQ come from the germline V gene (reference sequence). The V end lost 5 bases, the J end lost 2 bases, and 9 bases lay between the germline ends. This CDR3 has 13 residues. The CDR3 DNA follows: TGTGCCAGCAGCCGTACAGAGAACTATGGCTACACCTTC. Its translation is CASSRTENYGYTF.

This clonotype was counted only a few times. The J gene is TRBJ2-3, the V gene TRBV15; 8 bases are a match to TRBD2. CDR3 size: 17 residues. Germline V gives CDR1 LNHNV, CDR2 YYDKDF (reference sequence). V was clipped by 1 base and J by 2 bases; unmatched bases: 8. The DNA for the CDR3 is TGTGCCACCAGCAGAGTACGGGGGGGACGTCCCACAGATACGCAGTATTTT. Protein sequence: CATSRVRGGRPTDTQYF.

The table lists this clonotype with a few counts. The V gene is TRBV5-4, the J gene TRBJ1-5; D is unresolved. There are 15 residues in the CDR3. Germline assignment: CDR1 SGHNT and CDR2 YYREEE (reference sequence). V was cut by 4 bases and J by 2 bases, with 13 bases left in between. In DNA, the CDR3 is TGTGCCAGCAGCCGGACCGGAGAAGGCAATCAGCCCCAGCATTTT. Translated, it gives CASSRTGEGNQPQHF.

The chain recombines TRBV25-1 with TRBJ1-4; 7 bases are a match to TRBD1. This CDR3 region has 14 residues. Per the germline V gene, CDR1 is MGHDK and CDR2 is SYGVNS. Trimming at V came to 6 bases and at J to 8 bases, leaving 9 bases not matched to a gene. The chain's CDR3 is CASRRGQRGEKLFF. CDR3 in DNA: TGTGCCAGCAGAAGGGGGCAGAGAGGCGAAAAACTGTTTTTT.

The chain couples TRBV29-1 to TRBJ1-2; D uncertain. The CDR3 is made up of 11 amino acids. Trimming removed 4 bases from V and 3 bases from J, with 6 bases in between. Germline V gene data show CDR1 as SQVTM and CDR2 as ANQGSEA. The chain's CDR3 is CSVAQYYGYTF. CDR3 sequence (DNA): TGCAGCGTTGCACAGTACTATGGCTACACCTTC.